The source of this TCR beta chain is a study of tumor and adjacent non-tumor tissue in lung cancer. Background on the study: Aged about 30 to 76 years, patients included nine to eleven men and roughly 5 women with stage I to III disease. Study findings and constraints: Significantly higher TCR diversity was found in tumor than normal lung.

Notes on this clonotype: Antigen specificity is unknown. The junction does not match germline at one end; this may be a read error.

CDR3 length equals 15 residues. In germline, CDR1 is LGHNA, CDR2 YNFKEQ. A modified ARM-PCR protocol with three rounds of nested PCR amplified TCRbeta. In TCRdb, the multiplex PCR reads were re-called with MiXCR into one record per CDR3 protein. The sample lists some 80,000 distinct CDR3 sequences, under 80% occurring once. RNA was extracted from bulk tissue without any cell sorting. More than 3 cm separated this lung sample from the edge of the tumor. This chain joins TRBV4-2 and TRBJ2-6; D is perhaps TRBD1 (5 bases). Sequences were obtained from distant non-tumor lung tissue. The source is a woman in her fifties or sixties with non-small cell lung cancer. CDR3 protein: CDSSLSRSGANVLTF. The CDR3 region has the DNA TGTGACAGCAGCCTCAGTCGCTCTGGGGCCAATGTCCTGACCTTC.